This TCR beta chain stems from a study of OX40 agonist ivuxolimab in advanced cancers. Trimming cost V 4 bases and J 0 bases; bases outside gene matches: 1. Germline lookup yields CDR1 SGHAT and CDR2 FQNNGV. CDR3 length: 14 residues. This clone was found a few times. The method was immunoSEQ multiplex PCR; TCRdb's version includes in-frame clones alone and lacks a portion of them. The sample yields approximately 70,000 clones, about nine tenths seen once. This TCR was sampled from an adult with an advanced solid tumor such as melanoma, head and neck, liver or kidney cancer. The sample in question was CD4+ or CD8+ T cells sorted from blood, obtained in a trial of the OX40 agonist ivuxolimab. J is TRBJ1-1 and V is TRBV11-2; 8 bases map to TRBD1. CDR3 coding DNA: TGTGCCAGCAGCTCACAGGGGGTGAACACTGAAGCTTTCTTT. This translates into CASSSQGVNTEAFF.